What follows is one T cell receptor beta chain and its context. No antigen is known for it. At one end the junction does not follow the germline gene, possibly because of a read error. Researchers used two-round multiplex PCR to amplify TCR beta CDR3 starting from genomic DNA. Round-one PCR had primers specific to each TRBV and TRBJ gene. TCRdb used MiXCR to reprocess the multiplex PCR reads, holding one entry per CDR3 protein. The table records 13,000 to 15,000 distinct CDR3 sequences, approximately 30% of them present only once. From germline, CDR1 is SGHRS and CDR2 YFSETQ. This CDR3 region has 14 residues. The data belong to a study of prognosis after radiotherapy for stage I lung cancer. Study overall: Ages of the approximately 12 men and roughly 6 women ranged about 50 to 95 years, median about 72. A few patients receiving radiotherapy then developed distant metastases (median around seven months), with about 16 showing no significant progression.

On two occasions, one at each of two time points, approximately 5.6 milliliters of peripheral blood were drawn. Study-level points and caveats: Where distant metastases developed, patients had lower Shannon entropy after stereotactic body radiation therapy.

This sample comprised PBMCs, obtained before or after stereotactic body radiation therapy (not recorded which). The clonotype comes from a donor over 45 with non-small cell lung cancer. V and J are TRBV5-1 and TRBJ2-7, with TRBD2 identical over 8 bases. The CDR3 sequence is CTSSLVGLGNEQYF. In DNA, the CDR3 is TGCACCAGCAGCTTGGTGGGACTAGGGAACGAGCAGTACTTC.